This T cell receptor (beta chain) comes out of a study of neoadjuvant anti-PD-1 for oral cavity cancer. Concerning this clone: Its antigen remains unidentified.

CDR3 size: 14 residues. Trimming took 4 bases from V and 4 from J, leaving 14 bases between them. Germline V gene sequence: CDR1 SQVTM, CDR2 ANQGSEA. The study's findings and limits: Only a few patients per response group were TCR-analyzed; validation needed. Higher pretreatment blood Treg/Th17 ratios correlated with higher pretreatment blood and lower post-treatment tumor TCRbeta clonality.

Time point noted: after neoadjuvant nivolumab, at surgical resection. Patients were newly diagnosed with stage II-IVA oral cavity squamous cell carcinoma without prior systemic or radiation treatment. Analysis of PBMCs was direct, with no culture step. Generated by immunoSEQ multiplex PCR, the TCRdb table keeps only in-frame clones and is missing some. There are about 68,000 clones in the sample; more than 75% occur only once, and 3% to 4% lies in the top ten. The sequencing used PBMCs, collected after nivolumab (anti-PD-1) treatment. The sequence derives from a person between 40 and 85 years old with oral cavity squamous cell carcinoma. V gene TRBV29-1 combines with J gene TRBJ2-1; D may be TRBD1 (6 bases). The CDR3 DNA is TGCAGCGTTGTTAGGGGGACGAAATACAATGAGCAGTTCTTC. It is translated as CSVVRGTKYNEQFF.